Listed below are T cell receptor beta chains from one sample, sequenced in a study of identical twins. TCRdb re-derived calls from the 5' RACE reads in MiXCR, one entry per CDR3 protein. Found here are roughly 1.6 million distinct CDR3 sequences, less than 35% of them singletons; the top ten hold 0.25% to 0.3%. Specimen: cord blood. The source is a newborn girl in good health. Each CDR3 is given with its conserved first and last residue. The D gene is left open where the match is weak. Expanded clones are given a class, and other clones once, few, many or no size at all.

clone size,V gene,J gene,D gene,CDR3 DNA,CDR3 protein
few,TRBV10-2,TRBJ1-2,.,TGCGCCAGCGGGACAACAACTAACTATGGCTACACCTTC,CASGTTTNYGYTF
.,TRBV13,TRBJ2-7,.,TGTGCCAGCGGGGGTTCTAGCTCCTACGAGCAGTACTTC,CASGGSSSYEQYF
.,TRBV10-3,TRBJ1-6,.,TGTGCCATCAAAGTCCGGCAGGGTGATTCACCCCTCCACTTT,CAIKVRQGDSPLHF
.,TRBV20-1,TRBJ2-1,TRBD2,TGCAGTGCTAGCGGGAGGGGTTACGAGCAGTTCTTC,CSASGRGYEQFF
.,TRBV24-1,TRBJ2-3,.,TGTGCCACCAGTGATTTAGCTAGCACAGATACGCAGTATTTT,CATSDLASTDTQYF
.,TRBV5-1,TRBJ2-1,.,TGCGCCAGCAGCTTCATGCCCAATGAGCAGTTCTTC,CASSFMPNEQFF
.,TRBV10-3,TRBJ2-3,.,TGTGCCATCAGTGATATGGCAGGGGGCACAGATACGCAGTATTTT,CAISDMAGGTDTQYF
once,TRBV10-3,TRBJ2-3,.,TGTGCCATCAGTGAGTGGGTGGGGACAGATACGCAGTATTTT,CAISEWVGTDTQYF
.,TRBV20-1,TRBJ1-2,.,TGCAGTGCCTACGAGCACGACAGGAGTGCTAACTATGGCTACACCTTC,CSAYEHDRSANYGYTF
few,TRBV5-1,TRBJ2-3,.,TGCGCCAGCAGCCATGGCATCGATACGCAGTATTTT,CASSHGIDTQYF
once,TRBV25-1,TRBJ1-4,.,TGTGCCAGCAGTGTTCTAGGGGGAGGTGAAAAACTGTTTTTT,CASSVLGGGEKLFF
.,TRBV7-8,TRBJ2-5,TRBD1,TGTGCCAGCAGCTTTCCGGGACAGGGACAAGAGACCCAGTACTTC,CASSFPGQGQETQYF
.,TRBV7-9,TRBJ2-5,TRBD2,TGTGCCAGCAGCTTGGGTGCGGGAGGGTCCTTGAATGAGCAGTACTTC,CASSLGAGGSLNEQYF
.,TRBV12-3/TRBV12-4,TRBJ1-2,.,TGTGCCAGCAGTTTCGATACCCCCAGGGGACTTGGCTACACCTTC,CASSFDTPRGLGYTF
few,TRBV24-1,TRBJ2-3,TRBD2,TGTGCCACCAGTGATCAAGCGGGAAGTACAGATACGCAGTATTTT,CATSDQAGSTDTQYF
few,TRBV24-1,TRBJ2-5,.,TGTGCCACCAGTGATTGGGCGAGGGGTCAAGAGACCCAGTACTTC,CATSDWARGQETQYF
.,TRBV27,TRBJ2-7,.,TGTGCCAGCAGTTTAACCGGGGCGCTCAACGAGCAGTACTTC,CASSLTGALNEQYF